The TCR beta chain under discussion was sequenced for a study of CD8 T cells in ankylosing spondylitis. General study findings and limits: Fewer than 10 highly homologous variants formed a TCR beta motif that appeared characteristic of ankylosing spondylitis blood. Prior work had noted some motif variants in reactive arthritis blood and synovial fluid.

CDR1 and CDR2 (germline): KGHSH, LQKENI. V was pared by 3 bases and J by 11 bases, with 13 bases of the junction left unmatched. CDR3 length: 14 amino acids. TCRdb reprocessed the 5' RACE reads via MiXCR and lists one record per CDR3 protein. This sample carries some 150,000 distinct CDR3 sequences, roughly 44% of them seen once, and the ten largest clones take over 12%. In regard to this clonotype: Its antigen remains unidentified.

The chain has TRBV18 and TRBJ2-7, with 7 bases matching TRBD2. The clonotype comes from a male donor with ankylosing spondylitis. What was sequenced was synovial fluid, either unsorted or a sorted T cell fraction (not recorded which). CDR3 sequence (DNA): TGTGCCAGCTCACCCCCCGCGGCTATGCGGGGGAAGTACTTC. Translation: CASSPPAAMRGKYF.